Sequencing of this TCR beta chain was carried out in a study of T cell responses to AZD1222 COVID-19 vaccine. From germline, CDR1 is MNHNY and CDR2 SVGAGI (reference sequence). Germline trimming cut 7 bases from V and 4 bases from J; bases unmatched to any gene: 6. The CDR3 loop spans 14 amino acids. Regarding the study as a whole: Among the donors, most were white British and more were female, and clonal diversity was possibly underestimated.

Method: immunoSEQ multiplex PCR; TCRdb's copy keeps in-frame clones and lacks some. The sample shows some 170,000 clones, about 89% of them seen only once. Points on this clone: The antigen remains unidentified.

The rearrangement links TRBV6-6 to TRBJ2-5; 10 bases fit TRBD1. The receptor was derived from an adult in good health. The input for sequencing was peripheral blood, taken on day 0 of AZD1222 vaccination. The CDR3 protein is CASTGQGSLETQYF. As DNA, the CDR3 is TGTGCCAGCACGGGACAGGGGAGTTTAGAGACCCAGTACTTC.